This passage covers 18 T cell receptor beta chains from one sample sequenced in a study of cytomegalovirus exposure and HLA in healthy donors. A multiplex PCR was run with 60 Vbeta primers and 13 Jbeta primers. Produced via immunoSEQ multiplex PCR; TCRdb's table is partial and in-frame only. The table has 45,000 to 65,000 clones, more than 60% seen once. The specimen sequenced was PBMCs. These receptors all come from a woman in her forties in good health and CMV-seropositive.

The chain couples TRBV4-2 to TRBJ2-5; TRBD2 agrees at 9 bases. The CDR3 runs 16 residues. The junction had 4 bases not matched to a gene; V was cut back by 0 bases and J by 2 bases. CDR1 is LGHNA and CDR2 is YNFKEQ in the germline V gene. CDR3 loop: CASSQEVRGGQETQYF. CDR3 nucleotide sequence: TGTGCCAGCAGCCAAGAGGTGCGGGGGGGACAAGAGACCCAGTACTTC.

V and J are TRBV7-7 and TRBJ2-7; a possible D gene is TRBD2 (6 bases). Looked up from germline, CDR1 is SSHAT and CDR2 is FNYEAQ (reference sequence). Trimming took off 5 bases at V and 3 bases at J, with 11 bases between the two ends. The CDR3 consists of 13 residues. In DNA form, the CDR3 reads TGTGCCAGCAGCCGGGACTGGGGCTACGAGCAGTACTTC. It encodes CASSRDWGYEQYF.

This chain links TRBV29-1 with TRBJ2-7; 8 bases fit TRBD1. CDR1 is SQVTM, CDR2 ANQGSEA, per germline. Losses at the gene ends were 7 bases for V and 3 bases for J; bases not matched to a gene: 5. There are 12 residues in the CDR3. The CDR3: CSAMGQDYEQYF. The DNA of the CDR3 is TGCAGCGCAATGGGACAGGACTACGAGCAGTACTTC.

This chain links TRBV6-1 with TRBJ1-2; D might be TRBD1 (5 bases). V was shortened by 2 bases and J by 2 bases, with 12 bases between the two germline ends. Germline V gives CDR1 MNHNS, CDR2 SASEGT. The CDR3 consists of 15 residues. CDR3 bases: TGTGCCAGCAGTGAATGGGACGGGGGAAACTATGGCTACACCTTC. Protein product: CASSEWDGGNYGYTF.

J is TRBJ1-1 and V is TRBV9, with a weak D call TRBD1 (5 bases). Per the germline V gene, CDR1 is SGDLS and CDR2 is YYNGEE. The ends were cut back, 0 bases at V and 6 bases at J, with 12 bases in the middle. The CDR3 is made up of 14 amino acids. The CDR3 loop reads CASSVGGGLSEAFF. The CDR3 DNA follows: TGTGCCAGCAGCGTAGGGGGGGGATTGTCTGAAGCTTTCTTT.

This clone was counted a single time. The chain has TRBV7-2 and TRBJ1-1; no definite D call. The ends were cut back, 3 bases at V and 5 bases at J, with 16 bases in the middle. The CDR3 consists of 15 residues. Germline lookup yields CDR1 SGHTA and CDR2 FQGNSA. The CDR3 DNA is TGTGCCAGCAGCTTGTTATCTCTCTCGGGGACTGAAGCTTTCTTT. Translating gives CASSLLSLSGTEAFF.

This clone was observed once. CDR3 sequence: CASSHSGTTQHF. The CDR3 DNA reads as TGCGCCAGCAGTCACTCCGGGACTACCCAGCATTTT. The chain joins TRBV23-1 to TRBJ1-5; a weak D match, TRBD1 (5 bases). TRBV23-1 is designated an ORF whose function remains uncertain. The germline V and J ends were trimmed by 3 bases and 11 bases, with 11 bases remaining between them. The CDR3 covers 12 residues.

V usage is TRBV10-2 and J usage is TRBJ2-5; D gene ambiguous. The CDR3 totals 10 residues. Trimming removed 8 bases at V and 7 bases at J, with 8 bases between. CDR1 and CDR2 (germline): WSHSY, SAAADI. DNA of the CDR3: TGCGCCAGCGGCAAATCGACCCAGTACTTC. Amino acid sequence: CASGKSTQYF.

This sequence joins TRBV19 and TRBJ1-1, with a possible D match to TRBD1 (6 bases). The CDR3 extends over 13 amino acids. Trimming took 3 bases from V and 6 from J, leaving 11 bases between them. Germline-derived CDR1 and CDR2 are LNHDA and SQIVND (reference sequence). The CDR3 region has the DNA TGTGCCAGTAGTATCGGGACAATCCCTGAAGCTTTCTTT. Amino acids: CASSIGTIPEAFF.

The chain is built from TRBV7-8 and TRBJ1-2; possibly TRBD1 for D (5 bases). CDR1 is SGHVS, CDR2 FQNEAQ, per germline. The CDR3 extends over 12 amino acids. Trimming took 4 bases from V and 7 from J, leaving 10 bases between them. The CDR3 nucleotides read TGTGCCAGCAGCTCGACAGCAGGTGGCTACACCTTC. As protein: CASSSTAGGYTF.

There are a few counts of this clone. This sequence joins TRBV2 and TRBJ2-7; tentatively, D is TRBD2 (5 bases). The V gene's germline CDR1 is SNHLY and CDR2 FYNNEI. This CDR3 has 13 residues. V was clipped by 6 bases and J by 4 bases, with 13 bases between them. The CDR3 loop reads CASSGITPYEQYF. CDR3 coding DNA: TGTGCCAGCAGCGGGATAACCCCTTACGAGCAGTACTTC.

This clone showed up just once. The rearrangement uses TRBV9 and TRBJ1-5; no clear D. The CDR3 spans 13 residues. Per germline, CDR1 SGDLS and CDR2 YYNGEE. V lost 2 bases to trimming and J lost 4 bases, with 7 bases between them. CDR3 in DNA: TGTGCCAGCAGCGTTAGTGATAATCAGCCCCAGCATTTT. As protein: CASSVSDNQPQHF.

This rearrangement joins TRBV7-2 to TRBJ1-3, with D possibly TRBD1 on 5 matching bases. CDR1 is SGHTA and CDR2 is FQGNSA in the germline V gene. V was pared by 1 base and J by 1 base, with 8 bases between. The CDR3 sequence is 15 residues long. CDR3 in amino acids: CASSLESGSGNTIYF. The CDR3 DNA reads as TGTGCCAGCAGCTTAGAATCAGGGTCTGGAAACACCATATATTTT.

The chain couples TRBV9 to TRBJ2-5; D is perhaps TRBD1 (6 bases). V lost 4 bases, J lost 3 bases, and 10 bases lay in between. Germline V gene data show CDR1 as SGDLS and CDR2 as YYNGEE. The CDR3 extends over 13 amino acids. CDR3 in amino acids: CASSLRTEETQYF. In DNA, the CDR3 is TGTGCCAGCAGCTTGAGGACAGAAGAGACCCAGTACTTC.

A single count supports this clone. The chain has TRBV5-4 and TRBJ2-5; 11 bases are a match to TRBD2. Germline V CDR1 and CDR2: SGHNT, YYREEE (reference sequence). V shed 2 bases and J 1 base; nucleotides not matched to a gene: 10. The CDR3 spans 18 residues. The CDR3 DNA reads TGTGCCAGCAGCTTAAAGCTAGCGGGGGGCGGGATCCAAGAGACCCAGTACTTC. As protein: CASSLKLAGGGIQETQYF.

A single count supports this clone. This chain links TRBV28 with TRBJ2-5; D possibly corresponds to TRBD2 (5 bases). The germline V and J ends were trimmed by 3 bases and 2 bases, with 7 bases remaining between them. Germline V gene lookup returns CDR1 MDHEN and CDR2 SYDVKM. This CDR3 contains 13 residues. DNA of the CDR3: TGTGCCAGCAGTTTTGGGAGACAAGAGACCCAGTACTTC. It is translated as CASSFGRQETQYF.

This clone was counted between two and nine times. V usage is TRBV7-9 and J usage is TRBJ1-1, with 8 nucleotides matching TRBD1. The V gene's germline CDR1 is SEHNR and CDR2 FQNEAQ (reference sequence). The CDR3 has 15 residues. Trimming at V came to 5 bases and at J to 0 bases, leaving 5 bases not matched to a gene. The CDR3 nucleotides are TGTGCCAGCAGCCCAGGGACAGGTTTGAACACTGAAGCTTTCTTT. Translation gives CASSPGTGLNTEAFF.

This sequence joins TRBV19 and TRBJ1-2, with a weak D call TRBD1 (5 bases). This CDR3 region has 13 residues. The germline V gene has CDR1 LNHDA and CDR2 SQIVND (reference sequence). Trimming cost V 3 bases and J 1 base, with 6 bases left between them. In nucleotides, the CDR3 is TGTGCCAGTAGTATGGGACTTAACTATGGCTACACCTTC. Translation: CASSMGLNYGYTF. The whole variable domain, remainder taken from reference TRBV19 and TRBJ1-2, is DGGITQSPKYLFRKEGQNVTLSCEQNLNHDAMYWYRQDPGQGLRLIYYSQIVNDFQKGDIAEGYSVSREKKESFPLTVTSAQKNPTAFYLCASSMGLNYGYTFGSGTRLTVV.